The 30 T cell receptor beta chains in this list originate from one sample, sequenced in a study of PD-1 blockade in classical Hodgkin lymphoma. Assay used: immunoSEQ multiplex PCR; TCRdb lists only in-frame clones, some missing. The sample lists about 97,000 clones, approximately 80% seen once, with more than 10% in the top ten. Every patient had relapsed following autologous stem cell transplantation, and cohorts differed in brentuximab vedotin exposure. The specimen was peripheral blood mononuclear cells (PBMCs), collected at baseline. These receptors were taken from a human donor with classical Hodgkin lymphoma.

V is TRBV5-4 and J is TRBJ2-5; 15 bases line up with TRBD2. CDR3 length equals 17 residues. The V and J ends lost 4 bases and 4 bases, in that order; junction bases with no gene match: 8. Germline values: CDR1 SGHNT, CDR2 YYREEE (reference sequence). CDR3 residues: CASSDGTSGRSRETQYF. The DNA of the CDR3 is TGTGCCAGCAGCGATGGGACTAGCGGGAGGTCCAGAGAGACCCAGTACTTC.

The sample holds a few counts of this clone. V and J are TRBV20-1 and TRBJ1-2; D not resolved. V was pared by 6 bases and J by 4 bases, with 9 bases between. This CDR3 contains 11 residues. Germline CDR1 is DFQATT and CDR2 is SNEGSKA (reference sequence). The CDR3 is CSAELFYGYTF. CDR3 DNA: TGCAGTGCAGAACTTTTCTATGGCTACACCTTC.

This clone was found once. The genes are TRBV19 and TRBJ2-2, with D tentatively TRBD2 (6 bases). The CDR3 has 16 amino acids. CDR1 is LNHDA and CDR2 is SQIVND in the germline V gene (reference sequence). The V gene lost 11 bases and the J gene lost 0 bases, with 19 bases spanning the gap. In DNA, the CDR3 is TGTGCCGTTCGGGGGAGGAGAACTACGAACACCGGGGAGCTGTTTTTT. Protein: CAVRGRRTTNTGELFF.

CDR3 in amino acids: CASSNGAAGIYEQYF. DNA of the CDR3: TGTGCCAGCAGCAATGGGGCGGCGGGAATCTACGAGCAGTACTTC. The V gene is TRBV28, the J gene TRBJ2-7, with D possibly TRBD2 on 6 matching bases. V was shortened by 6 bases and J by 3 bases, with 18 bases between the two germline ends. The CDR3 consists of 15 residues. The germline CDR1 and CDR2 sequences are MDHEN and SYDVKM. The full variable domain, its missing parts supplied by reference TRBV28 and TRBJ2-7, is DVKVTQSSRYLVKRTGEKVFLECVQDMDHENMFWYRQDPGLGLRLIYFSYDVKMKEKGDIPEGYSVSREKKERFSLILESASTNQTSMYLCASSNGAAGIYEQYFGPGTRLTVT.

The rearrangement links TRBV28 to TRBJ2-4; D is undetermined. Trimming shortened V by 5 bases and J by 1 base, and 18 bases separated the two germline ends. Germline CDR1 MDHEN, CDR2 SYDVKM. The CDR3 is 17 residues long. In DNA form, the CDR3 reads TGTGCCAGCAGTCCCATTCGAGGCAGTACGGCCAAAAACATTCAGTACTTC. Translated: CASSPIRGSTAKNIQYF.

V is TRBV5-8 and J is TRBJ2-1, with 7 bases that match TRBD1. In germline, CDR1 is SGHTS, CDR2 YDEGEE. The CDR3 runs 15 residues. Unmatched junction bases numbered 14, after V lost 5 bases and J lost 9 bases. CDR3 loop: CASSRNDRVFGEQFF. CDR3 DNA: TGTGCCAGCAGTCGGAACGACAGGGTATTTGGTGAGCAGTTCTTC.

The CDR3 DNA reads TGTGCCAGCAGTTACCCTCAGGTGCAAGGTCAGCCCCAGCATTTT. The encoded protein is CASSYPQVQGQPQHF. The V gene is TRBV6-6, the J gene TRBJ1-5; D is unclear. Looked up from germline, CDR1 is MNHNY and CDR2 is SVGAGI (reference sequence). The CDR3 sequence is 15 residues long. V lost 2 bases, J lost 6 bases, and 14 bases lay in between.

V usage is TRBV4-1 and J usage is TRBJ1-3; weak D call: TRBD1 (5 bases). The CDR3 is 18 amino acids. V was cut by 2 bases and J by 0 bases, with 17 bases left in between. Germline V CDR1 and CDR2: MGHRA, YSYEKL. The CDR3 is CASSQKGTARSSGNTIYF. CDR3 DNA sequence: TGCGCCAGCAGCCAAAAAGGGACGGCTAGGAGCTCTGGAAACACCATATATTTT.

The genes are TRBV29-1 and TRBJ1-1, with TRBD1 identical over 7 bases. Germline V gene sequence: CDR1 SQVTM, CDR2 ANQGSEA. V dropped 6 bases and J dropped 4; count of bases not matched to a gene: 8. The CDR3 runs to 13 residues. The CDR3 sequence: CSVNTAGGTEAFF. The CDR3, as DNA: TGCAGCGTGAATACCGCAGGGGGCACTGAAGCTTTCTTT.

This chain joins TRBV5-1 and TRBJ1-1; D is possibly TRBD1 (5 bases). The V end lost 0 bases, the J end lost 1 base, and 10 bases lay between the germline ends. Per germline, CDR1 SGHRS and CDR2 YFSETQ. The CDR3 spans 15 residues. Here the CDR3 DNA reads TGCGCCAGCAGCTTGGCAAGGACATCGAACACTGAAGCTTTCTTT. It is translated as CASSLARTSNTEAFF.

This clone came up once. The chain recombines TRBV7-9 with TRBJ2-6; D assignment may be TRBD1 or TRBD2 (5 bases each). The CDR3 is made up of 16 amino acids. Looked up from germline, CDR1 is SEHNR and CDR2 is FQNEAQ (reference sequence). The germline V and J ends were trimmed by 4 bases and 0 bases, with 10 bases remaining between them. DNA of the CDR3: TGTGCCAGCAGCTATGGGGGAACCTCTGGGGCCAACGTCCTGACTTTC. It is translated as CASSYGGTSGANVLTF.

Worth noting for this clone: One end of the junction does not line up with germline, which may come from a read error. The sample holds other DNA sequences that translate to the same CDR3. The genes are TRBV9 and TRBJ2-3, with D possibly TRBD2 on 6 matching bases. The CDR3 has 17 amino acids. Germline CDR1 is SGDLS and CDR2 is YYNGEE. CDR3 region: CASSGGVKPSGTDTQYF. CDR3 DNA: TGCGCCAGCAGCGGAGGTGTGAAGCCTAGCGGCACAGATACGCAGTATTTT.

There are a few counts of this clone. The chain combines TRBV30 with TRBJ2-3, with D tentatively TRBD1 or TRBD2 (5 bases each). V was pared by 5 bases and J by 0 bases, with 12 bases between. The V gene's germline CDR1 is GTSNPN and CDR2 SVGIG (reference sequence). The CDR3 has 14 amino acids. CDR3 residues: CAWQRGGSTDTQYF. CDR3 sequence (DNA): TGTGCCTGGCAGAGGGGCGGGAGCACAGATACGCAGTATTTT.

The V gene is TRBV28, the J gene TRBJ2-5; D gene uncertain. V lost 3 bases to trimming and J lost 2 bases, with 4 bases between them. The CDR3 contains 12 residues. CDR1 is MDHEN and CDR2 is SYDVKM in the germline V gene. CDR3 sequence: CASSLGQETQYF. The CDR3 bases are TGTGCCAGCAGTTTGGGTCAAGAGACCCAGTACTTC.

The CDR3 nucleotides are TGTGCCAGCAGCCCATTTGAAGATACGCAGTATTTT. Protein product: CASSPFEDTQYF. The chain couples TRBV7-9 to TRBJ2-3; no reliable D call. The CDR3 is 12 residues long. The germline CDR1 and CDR2 sequences are SEHNR and FQNEAQ (reference sequence). Trimming took off 5 bases at V and 5 bases at J, with 8 bases between the two ends. The complete variable domain, with remaining parts taken from reference TRBV7-9 and TRBJ2-3, reads DTGVSQNPRHKITKRGQNVTFRCDPISEHNRLYWYRQTLGQGPEFLTYFQNEAQLEKSRLLSDRFSAERPKGSFSTLEIQRTEQGDSAMYLCASSPFEDTQYFGPGTRLTVL.

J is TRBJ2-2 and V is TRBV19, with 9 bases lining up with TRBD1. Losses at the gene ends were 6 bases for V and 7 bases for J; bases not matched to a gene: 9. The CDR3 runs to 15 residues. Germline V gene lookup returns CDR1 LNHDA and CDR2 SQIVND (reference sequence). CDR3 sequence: CASSERQGVIGELFF. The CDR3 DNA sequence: TGTGCCAGTAGCGAAAGACAGGGGGTCATCGGGGAGCTGTTTTTT. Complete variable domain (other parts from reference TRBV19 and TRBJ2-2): DGGITQSPKYLFRKEGQNVTLSCEQNLNHDAMYWYRQDPGQGLRLIYYSQIVNDFQKGDIAEGYSVSREKKESFPLTVTSAQKNPTAFYLCASSERQGVIGELFFGEGSRLTVL.

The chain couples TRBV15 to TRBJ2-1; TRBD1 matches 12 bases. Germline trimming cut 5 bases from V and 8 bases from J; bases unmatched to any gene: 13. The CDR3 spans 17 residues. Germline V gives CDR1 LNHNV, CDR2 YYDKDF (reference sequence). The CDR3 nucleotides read TGTGCCACCAGCCCCCGGGACAGGGGGCGCATGGGCGATGAGCAGTTCTTC. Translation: CATSPRDRGRMGDEQFF.

CDR3 nucleotides: TGTGCCAGCTCACCTCCGGGGGAGACCCAGTACTTC. Amino acids: CASSPPGETQYF. V gene TRBV18 combines with J gene TRBJ2-5; perhaps TRBD2 as D (5 bases). Germline V gene data show CDR1 as KGHSH and CDR2 as LQKENI. V was trimmed by 3 bases and J by 5 bases, leaving 7 bases between them. The CDR3 is made up of 12 amino acids.

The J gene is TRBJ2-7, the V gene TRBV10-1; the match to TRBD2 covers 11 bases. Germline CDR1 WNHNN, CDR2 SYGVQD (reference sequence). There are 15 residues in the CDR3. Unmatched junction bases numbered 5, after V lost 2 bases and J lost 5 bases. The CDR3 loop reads CASSETLAGDHEQYF. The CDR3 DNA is TGCGCCAGCAGTGAGACACTAGCGGGAGACCACGAGCAGTACTTC.

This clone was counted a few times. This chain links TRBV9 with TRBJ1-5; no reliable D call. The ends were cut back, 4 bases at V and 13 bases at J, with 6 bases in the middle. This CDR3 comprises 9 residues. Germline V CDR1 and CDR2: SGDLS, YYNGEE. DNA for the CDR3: TGTGCCAGCAGCAACTCTCAGCATTTT. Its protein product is CASSNSQHF. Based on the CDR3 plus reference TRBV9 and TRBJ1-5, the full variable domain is DSGVTQTPKHLITATGQRVTLRCSPRSGDLSVYWYQQSLDQGLQFLIQYYNGEERAKGNILERFSAQQFPDLHSELNLSSLELGDSALYFCASSNSQHFGDGTRLSIL.

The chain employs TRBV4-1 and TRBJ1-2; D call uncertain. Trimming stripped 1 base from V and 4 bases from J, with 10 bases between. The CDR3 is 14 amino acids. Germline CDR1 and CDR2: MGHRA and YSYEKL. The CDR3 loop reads CASSQGSYSYGYTF. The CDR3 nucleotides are TGCGCCAGCAGCCAAGGTTCGTATAGCTATGGCTACACCTTC.

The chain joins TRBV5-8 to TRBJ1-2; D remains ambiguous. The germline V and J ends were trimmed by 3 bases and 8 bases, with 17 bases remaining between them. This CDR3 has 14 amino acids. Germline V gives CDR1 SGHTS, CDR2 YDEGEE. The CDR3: CASSSRRLLRGYTF. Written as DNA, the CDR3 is TGTGCCAGCAGCTCCCGACGGCTACTTCGGGGCTACACCTTC.

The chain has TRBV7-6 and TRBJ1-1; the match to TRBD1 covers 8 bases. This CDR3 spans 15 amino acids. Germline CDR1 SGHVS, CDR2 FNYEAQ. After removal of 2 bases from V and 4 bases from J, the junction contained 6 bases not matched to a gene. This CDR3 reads CASSLFGQGSTEAFF. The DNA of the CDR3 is TGTGCCAGCAGCTTATTCGGACAGGGCAGCACTGAAGCTTTCTTT.

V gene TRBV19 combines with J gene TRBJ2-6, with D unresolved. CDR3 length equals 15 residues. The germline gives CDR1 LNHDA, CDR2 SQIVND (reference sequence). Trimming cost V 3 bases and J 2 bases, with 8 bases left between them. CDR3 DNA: TGTGCCAGTAGTATCTTGGTTGCTGGGGCCAACGTCCTGACTTTC. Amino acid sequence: CASSILVAGANVLTF.

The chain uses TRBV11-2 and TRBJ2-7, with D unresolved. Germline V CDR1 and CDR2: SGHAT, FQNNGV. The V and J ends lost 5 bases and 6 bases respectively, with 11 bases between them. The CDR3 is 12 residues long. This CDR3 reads CASSVGRIEQYF. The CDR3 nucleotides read TGTGCCAGCAGCGTCGGACGGATCGAGCAGTACTTC.

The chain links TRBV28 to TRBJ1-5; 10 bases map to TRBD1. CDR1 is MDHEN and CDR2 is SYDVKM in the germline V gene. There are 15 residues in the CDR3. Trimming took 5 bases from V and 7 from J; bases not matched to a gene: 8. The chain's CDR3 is CASSAGDRGSQPQHF. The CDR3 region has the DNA TGTGCCAGCAGTGCCGGGGACAGGGGTTCACAGCCCCAGCATTTT.

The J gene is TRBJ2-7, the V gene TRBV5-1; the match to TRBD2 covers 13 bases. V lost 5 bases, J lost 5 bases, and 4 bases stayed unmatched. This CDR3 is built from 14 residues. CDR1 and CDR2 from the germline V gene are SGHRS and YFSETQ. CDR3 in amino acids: CASSRGLAGDEQYF. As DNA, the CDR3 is TGCGCCAGCAGTCGTGGACTAGCGGGGGACGAGCAGTACTTC.

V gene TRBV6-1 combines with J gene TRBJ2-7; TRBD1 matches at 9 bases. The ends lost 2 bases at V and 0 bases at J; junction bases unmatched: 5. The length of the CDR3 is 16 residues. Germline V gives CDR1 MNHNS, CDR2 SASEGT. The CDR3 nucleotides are TGTGCCAGCAGTGAATCCCGGGACAGGGACTCCTACGAGCAGTACTTC. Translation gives CASSESRDRDSYEQYF.

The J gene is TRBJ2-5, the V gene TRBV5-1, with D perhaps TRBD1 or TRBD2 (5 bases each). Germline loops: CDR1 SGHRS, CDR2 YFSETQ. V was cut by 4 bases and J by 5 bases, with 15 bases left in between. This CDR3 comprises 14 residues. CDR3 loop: CASSVMGVRETQYF. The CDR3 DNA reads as TGCGCCAGCAGCGTTATGGGGGTTCGGGAGACCCAGTACTTC. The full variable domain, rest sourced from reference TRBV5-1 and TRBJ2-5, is KAGVTQTPRYLIKTRGQQVTLSCSPISGHRSVSWYQQTPGQGLQFLFEYFSETQRNKGNFPGRFSGRQFSNSRSEMNVSTLELGDSALYLCASSVMGVRETQYFGPGTRLLVL.

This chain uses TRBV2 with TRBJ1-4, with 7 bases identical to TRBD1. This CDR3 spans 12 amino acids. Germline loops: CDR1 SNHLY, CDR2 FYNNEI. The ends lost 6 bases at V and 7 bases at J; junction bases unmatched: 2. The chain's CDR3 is CASSGDSEKLFF. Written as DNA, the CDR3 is TGTGCCAGCAGCGGGGACAGTGAAAAACTGTTTTTT.